Shown below are 2 T cell receptor beta chains from a single sample sequenced in a study of tumor and adjacent non-tumor tissue in lung cancer. The template was RNA from unsorted bulk tissue. TCRbeta libraries were built with three rounds of nested PCR, modified from ARM-PCR. MiXCR was run by TCRdb on the multiplex PCR reads, yielding one entry per CDR3 protein. The repertoire holds more than 85,000 distinct CDR3 sequences, 61% seen once, with 15% in the top ten. The sequenced sample consisted of lung tumor tissue. Receptors originate from a man between 70 and 80 years old with non-small cell lung cancer.

The rearrangement links TRBV5-1 to TRBJ2-6; 9 bases map to TRBD1. With V trimmed by 4 bases and J by 8 bases, 7 bases remained unmatched. The CDR3 covers 15 residues. Per germline, CDR1 SGHRS and CDR2 YFSETQ. The CDR3 is CASSRDRARSNVLTF. The CDR3 DNA follows: TGCGCCAGCAGCCGGGACAGGGCTAGGTCCAACGTCCTGACTTTC.

The chain employs TRBV5-1 and TRBJ2-5; TRBD1 matches at 10 bases. Germline V gene data show CDR1 as SGHRS and CDR2 as YFSETQ. J gave up 1 base and V 3 bases, and 0 bases lay outside the gene matches. The CDR3 contains 14 residues. The CDR3 region has the DNA TGCGCCAGCAGCTGGACAGGGGGCCAAGAGACCCAGTACTTC. Translation: CASSWTGGQETQYF.